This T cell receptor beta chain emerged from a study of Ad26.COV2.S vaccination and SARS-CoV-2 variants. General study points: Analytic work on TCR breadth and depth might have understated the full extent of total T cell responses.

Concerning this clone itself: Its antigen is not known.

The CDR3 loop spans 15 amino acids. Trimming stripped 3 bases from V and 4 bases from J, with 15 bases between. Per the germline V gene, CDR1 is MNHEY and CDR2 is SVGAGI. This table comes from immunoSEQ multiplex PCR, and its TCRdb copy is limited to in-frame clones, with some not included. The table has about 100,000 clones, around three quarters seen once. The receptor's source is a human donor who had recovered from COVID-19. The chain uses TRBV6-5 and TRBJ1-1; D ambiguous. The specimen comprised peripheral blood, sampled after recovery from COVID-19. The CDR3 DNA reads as TGTGCCAGCAGTTATTATTTGGCCCAGAGCACTGAAGCTTTCTTT. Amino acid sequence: CASSYYLAQSTEAFF.